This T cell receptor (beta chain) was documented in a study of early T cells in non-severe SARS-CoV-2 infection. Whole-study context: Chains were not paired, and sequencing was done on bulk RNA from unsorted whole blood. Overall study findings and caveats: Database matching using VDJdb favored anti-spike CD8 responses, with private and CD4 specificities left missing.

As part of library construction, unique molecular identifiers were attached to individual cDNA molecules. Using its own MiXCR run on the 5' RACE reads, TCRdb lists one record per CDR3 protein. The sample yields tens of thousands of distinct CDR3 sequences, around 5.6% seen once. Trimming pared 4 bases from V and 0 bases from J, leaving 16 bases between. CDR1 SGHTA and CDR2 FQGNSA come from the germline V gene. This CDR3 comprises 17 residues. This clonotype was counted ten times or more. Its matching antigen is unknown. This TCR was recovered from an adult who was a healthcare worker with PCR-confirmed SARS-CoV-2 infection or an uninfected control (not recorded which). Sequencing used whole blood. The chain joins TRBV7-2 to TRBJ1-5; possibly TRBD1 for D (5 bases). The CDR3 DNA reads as TGTGCCAGCAGCTCGCCCCCAGGGCGGGGTAGCAATCAGCCCCAGCATTTT. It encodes CASSSPPGRGSNQPQHF.